The next 13 T cell receptor beta chains were all read from a single sample in a study of blood T cell repertoires in COVID-19. The protocol was immunoSEQ multiplex PCR, while the TCRdb copy is restricted to in-frame clones and leaves out a portion. The data show hundreds of thousands of clones, approximately 90% seen once. Material: PBMCs or T cells enriched from blood (not recorded which). The origin of the receptors is a woman in her thirties or forties who had recovered from COVID-19.

The rearrangement joins TRBV7-6 to TRBJ2-2; 12 bases align to TRBD2. J lost 2 bases, V lost 3 bases, and 1 base had no gene match. The germline CDR1 and CDR2 sequences are SGHVS and FNYEAQ. The CDR3 runs to 16 residues. CDR3 nucleotide sequence: TGTGCCAGCAGCTTGGGACTAGCGGGTAACACCGGGGAGCTGTTTTTT. Translating it yields CASSLGLAGNTGELFF.

The chain carries TRBV18 and TRBJ1-2, with D hard to call. Germline-derived CDR1 and CDR2 are KGHSH and LQKENI. The germline V and J ends were trimmed by 5 bases and 4 bases, with 17 bases remaining between them. The CDR3 extends over 15 amino acids. As DNA, the CDR3 is TGTGCCAGCTCATGGGGAGTAAAAACGGGCTATGGCTACACCTTC. Translated, it gives CASSWGVKTGYGYTF.

The CDR3 loop is CASSSLGAGRDDEQFF. In DNA, the CDR3 is TGTGCCAGCAGCTCCCTCGGGGCGGGACGGGACGATGAGCAGTTCTTC. The rearrangement uses TRBV7-3 and TRBJ2-1, with D maybe TRBD2 (6 bases). This CDR3 is 16 amino acids long. Trimming removed 4 bases from V and 8 bases from J, with 21 bases in between. Germline values: CDR1 SGHTA, CDR2 FQGTGA.

The chain carries TRBV6-5 and TRBJ2-6; no reliable D call. This CDR3 is built from 16 residues. Between the trimmed V and J ends, which lost 1 base and 0 bases, there was a span of 7 bases. Germline V lookup: CDR1 MNHEY, CDR2 SVGAGI. CDR3 in DNA: TGTGCCAGCAGTTACTGGGCAGGCTCTGGGGCCAACGTCCTGACTTTC. It codes for CASSYWAGSGANVLTF.

The chain is built from TRBV5-4 and TRBJ1-3; TRBD1 agrees at 7 bases. In germline, CDR1 is SGHNT, CDR2 YYREEE (reference sequence). This CDR3 region has 15 residues. Trimming removed 2 bases from V and 3 bases from J; junction bases left unmatched: 5. The CDR3, as DNA: TGTGCCAGCAGCTTCGGACAGGCGATTGGAAACACCATATATTTT. Amino acids: CASSFGQAIGNTIYF.

This clone was detected once. The rearrangement uses TRBV5-4 and TRBJ1-1; the match to TRBD1 covers 8 bases. The CDR3 is made up of 14 amino acids. V trimming: 1 base; J trimming: 3 bases; junction bases outside the gene matches: 2. Germline V gene lookup returns CDR1 SGHNT and CDR2 YYREEE (reference sequence). CDR3: CASSLTDRDTEAFF. DNA of the CDR3: TGTGCCAGCAGCTTGACGGACAGGGACACTGAAGCTTTCTTT.

This clone appeared once. V usage is TRBV24-1 and J usage is TRBJ2-3; unclear D gene. V was pared by 7 bases and J by 2 bases, with 3 bases between. Germline V lookup: CDR1 KGHDR, CDR2 SFDVKD. This CDR3 spans 11 amino acids. CDR3 in amino acids: CATSLTDTQYF. The CDR3 DNA reads as TGTGCCACCAGCCTCACAGATACGCAGTATTTT.

This clone was seen a few times. The chain joins TRBV7-3 to TRBJ1-6; D gene ambiguous. CDR3 length equals 13 residues. V was cut by 5 bases and J by 14 bases, with 16 bases left in between. Germline CDR1 SGHTA, CDR2 FQGTGA. CDR3 region: CASSQAIGSALHF. In nucleotides, the CDR3 is TGTGCCAGCAGCCAGGCCATAGGTAGTGCCCTCCACTTT.

This clone has more than one count but fewer than ten. The chain carries TRBV27 and TRBJ1-1; D uncertain. The CDR3 consists of 13 residues. Germline values: CDR1 MNHEY, CDR2 SMNVEV (reference sequence). Deletions cut 4 bases from V and 2 bases from J, with 8 bases between. CDR3 DNA sequence: TGTGCCAGCAGTTCAGTATCTAACACTGAAGCTTTCTTT. Its protein product is CASSSVSNTEAFF.

This clone appeared a single time. The chain's CDR3 is CASSGPGTRENIQYF. CDR3 in DNA: TGTGCCAGCAGCGGACCCGGGACTAGAGAAAACATTCAGTACTTC. The chain recombines TRBV9 with TRBJ2-4; TRBD2 matches 8 bases. V lost 3 bases, J lost 5 bases, and 7 bases stayed unmatched. CDR1 and CDR2 (germline): SGDLS, YYNGEE. This CDR3 has 15 amino acids.

V is TRBV3-1 (or the pseudogene TRBV3-2) and J is TRBJ2-1, with TRBD2 matching over 7 bases. Germline V lookup: CDR1 LGHDT, CDR2 YNNKEL (reference sequence). V gave up 4 bases and J gave up 0 bases; unmatched junction bases: 9. This CDR3 has 17 amino acids. CDR3 sequence reads: CASSPRGSGSSYNEQFF. The CDR3 DNA reads TGTGCCAGCAGCCCCCGCGGGAGCGGTAGCTCCTACAATGAGCAGTTCTTC.

The chain joins TRBV5-1 to TRBJ2-5; TRBD2 aligns across 14 bases. The germline V gene encodes CDR1 SGHRS and CDR2 YFSETQ. The CDR3 sequence is 17 residues long. The junction had 7 bases not matched to a gene; V was cut back by 4 bases and J by 2 bases. The CDR3 reads CASSPGLAGAGQETQYF. For the CDR3, the DNA is TGCGCCAGCAGCCCGGGACTAGCGGGAGCGGGTCAAGAGACCCAGTACTTC.

This clone came up once. The gene calls are TRBV6-5 and TRBJ1-1, with D possibly matching TRBD1 (5 bases). The CDR3 has 14 residues. V lost 5 bases to trimming and J lost 5 bases, with 15 bases between them. Per the germline V gene, CDR1 is MNHEY and CDR2 is SVGAGI. CDR3 loop: CASSRTGRGTEAFF. CDR3 DNA: TGTGCCAGCAGTCGCACGGGACGGGGGACTGAAGCTTTCTTT.